The entry that follows covers one T cell receptor beta chain sequence. Using immunoSEQ multiplex PCR, the repertoire was profiled, and TCRdb retains in-frame clones only, with some absent. The table shows fewer than 400,000 clones, with roughly 86% occurring only once. This CDR3 contains 15 residues. V dropped 1 base and J dropped 3 bases, with 12 bases sitting between them. In germline, CDR1 is LNHDA, CDR2 SQIVND (reference sequence). The sample belongs to a study of blood T cell repertoires in COVID-19. The receptor was derived from a woman between 18 and 29 years old who had recovered from COVID-19. The sequencing sample was made of PBMCs or T cells enriched from blood (not recorded which). The chain joins TRBV19 to TRBJ1-1; possibly TRBD1 for D (5 bases). In DNA form, the CDR3 reads TGTGCCAGTAGTATAGTCGGGACGGGGGACACTGAAGCTTTCTTT. This translates into CASSIVGTGDTEAFF.